This T cell receptor (beta chain) was found in a study of tumor and adjacent non-tumor tissue in lung cancer. Whole-study results and caveats: TCR diversity was significantly greater in tumor than normal lung tissue.

Comments on this clonotype: No antigen is known for it. The junction departs from the called germline gene at one end, perhaps through a read error.

No cell sorting was done before RNA was extracted from the tissue. Three rounds of nested PCR, following a modified ARM-PCR protocol, produced the TCRbeta library. A single record per CDR3 protein comes from TCRdb applying MiXCR to the multiplex PCR reads. This repertoire shows around 210,000 distinct CDR3 sequences, about two thirds found once; its top ten account for roughly 24%. The receptor's source is a man in his sixties with non-small cell lung cancer. The source material was lung tumor tissue.

The CDR3 sequence: CASSPALGQPTNTGELFF. Here the CDR3 DNA reads TGTGCCAGCAGCCCGGCCCTAGGACAGCCTACGAACACCGGGGAGTTGTTTTTT. This rearrangement joins TRBV5-4 to TRBJ2-2; D is perhaps TRBD1 (6 bases). The CDR3 sequence is 18 residues long. Looked up from germline, CDR1 is SGHNT and CDR2 is YYREEE (reference sequence).